This T cell receptor beta chain was identified in a study of shared clonotypes between healthy human individuals. Study-wide results and limits: Non-shared clonotypes displayed generation probabilities falling below those of clonotypes present in all four donors. Deeper or shallower sequencing was expected to change how clonotypes are shared among donors. Even with large depth, rarefaction showed that sorted-subset sequencing was incomplete.

This CDR3 contains 17 residues. Losses at the gene ends were 3 bases for V and 2 bases for J; bases not matched to a gene: 11. The authors distributed each subset's genomic DNA evenly over several immunoSEQ plates. Sequencing was performed with immunoSEQ multiplex PCR; in TCRdb, only in-frame clones are kept and a portion is missing. The data contain some 740,000 clones, 92% of them singletons. CD8 cells regarded as naive lacked CD45RO, were positively chosen for CCR7, and omitted terminally differentiated effector memory CD45RA+ cells. This clone was detected only a few times. Its antigen is unknown.

The TCR sequence derives from a man younger than 40 in good health. The sequenced sample was naive CD8+ T cells sorted from blood. The J gene is TRBJ1-2, the V gene TRBV23-1, with 8 bases fitting TRBD1. TRBV23-1 is assigned to the ORF class and has an uncertain function. The CDR3 nucleotides are TGCGCCAGCAGTCATCCCACACAGGGGGGACTAAACTATGGCTACACCTTC. Translated: CASSHPTQGGLNYGYTF.